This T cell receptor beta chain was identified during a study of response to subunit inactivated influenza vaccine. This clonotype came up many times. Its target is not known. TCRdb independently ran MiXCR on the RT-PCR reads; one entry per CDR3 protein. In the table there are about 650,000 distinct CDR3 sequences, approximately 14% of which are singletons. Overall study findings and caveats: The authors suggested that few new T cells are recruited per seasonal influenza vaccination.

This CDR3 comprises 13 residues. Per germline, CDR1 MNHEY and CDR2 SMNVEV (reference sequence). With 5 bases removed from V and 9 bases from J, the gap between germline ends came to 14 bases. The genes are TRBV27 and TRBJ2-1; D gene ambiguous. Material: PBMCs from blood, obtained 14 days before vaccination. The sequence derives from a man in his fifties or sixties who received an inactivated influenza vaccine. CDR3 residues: CASSPIGLGEQFF. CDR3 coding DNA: TGTGCCAGCAGTCCGATTGGGTTGGGTGAGCAGTTCTTC.